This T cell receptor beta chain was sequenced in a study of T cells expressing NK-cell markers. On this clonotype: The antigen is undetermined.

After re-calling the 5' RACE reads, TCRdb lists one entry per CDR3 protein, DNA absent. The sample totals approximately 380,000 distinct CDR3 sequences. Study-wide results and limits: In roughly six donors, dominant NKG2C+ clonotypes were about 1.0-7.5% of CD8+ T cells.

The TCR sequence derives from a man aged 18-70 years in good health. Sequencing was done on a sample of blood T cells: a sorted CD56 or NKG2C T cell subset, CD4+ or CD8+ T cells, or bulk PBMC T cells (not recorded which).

The CDR3 sequence is CASSLSLAGGTDTQYF. The chain carries TRBV5-5 and TRBJ2-3. Germline V CDR1 and CDR2: SGHKS, YYEKEE (reference sequence). There are 16 residues in the CDR3.